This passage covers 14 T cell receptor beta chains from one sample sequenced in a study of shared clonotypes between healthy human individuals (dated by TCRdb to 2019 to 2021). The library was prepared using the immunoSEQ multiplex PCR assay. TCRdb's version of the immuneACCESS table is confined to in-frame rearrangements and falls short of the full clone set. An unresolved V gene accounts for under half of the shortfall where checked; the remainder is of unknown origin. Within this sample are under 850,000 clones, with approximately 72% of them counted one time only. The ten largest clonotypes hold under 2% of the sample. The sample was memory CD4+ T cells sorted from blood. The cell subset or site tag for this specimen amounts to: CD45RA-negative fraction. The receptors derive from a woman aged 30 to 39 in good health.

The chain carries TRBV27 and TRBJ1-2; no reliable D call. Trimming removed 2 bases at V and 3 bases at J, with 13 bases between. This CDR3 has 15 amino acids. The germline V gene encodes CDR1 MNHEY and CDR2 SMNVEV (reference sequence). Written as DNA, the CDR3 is TGTGCCAGCAGTTTACGCGAGGGCGTTGACTATGGCTACACCTTC. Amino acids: CASSLREGVDYGYTF.

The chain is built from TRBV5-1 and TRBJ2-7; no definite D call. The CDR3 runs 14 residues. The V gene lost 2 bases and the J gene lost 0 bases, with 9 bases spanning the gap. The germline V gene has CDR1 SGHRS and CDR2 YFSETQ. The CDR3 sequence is CASSFEDNSYEQYF. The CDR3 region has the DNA TGCGCCAGCAGCTTTGAAGATAACTCCTACGAGCAGTACTTC.

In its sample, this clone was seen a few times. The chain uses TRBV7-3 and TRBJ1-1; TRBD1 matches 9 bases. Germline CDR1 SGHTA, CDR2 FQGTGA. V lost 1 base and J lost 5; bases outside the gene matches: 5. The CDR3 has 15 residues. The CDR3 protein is CASSLRGQGRTEAFF. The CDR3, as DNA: TGTGCCAGCAGCTTAAGGGGACAGGGAAGGACTGAAGCTTTCTTT.

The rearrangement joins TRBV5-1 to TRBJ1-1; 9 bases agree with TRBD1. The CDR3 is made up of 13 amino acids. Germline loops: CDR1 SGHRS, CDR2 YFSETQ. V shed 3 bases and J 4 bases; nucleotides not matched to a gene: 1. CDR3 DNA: TGCGCCAGCAGCTGGGACAGGGTCACTGAAGCTTTCTTT. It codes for CASSWDRVTEAFF.

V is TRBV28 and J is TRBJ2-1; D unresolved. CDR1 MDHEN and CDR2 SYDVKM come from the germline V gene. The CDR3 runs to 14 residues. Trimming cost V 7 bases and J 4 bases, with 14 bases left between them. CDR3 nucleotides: TGTGCCAGCATGGCCCACGGGCGGTACAATGAGCAGTTCTTC. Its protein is CASMAHGRYNEQFF.

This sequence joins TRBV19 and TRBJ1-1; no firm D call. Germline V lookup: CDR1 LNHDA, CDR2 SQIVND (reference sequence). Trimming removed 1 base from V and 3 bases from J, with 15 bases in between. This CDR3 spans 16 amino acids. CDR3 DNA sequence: TGTGCCAGTAGTATAGGGTGGAGAGGAGTGGACACTGAAGCTTTCTTT. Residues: CASSIGWRGVDTEAFF.

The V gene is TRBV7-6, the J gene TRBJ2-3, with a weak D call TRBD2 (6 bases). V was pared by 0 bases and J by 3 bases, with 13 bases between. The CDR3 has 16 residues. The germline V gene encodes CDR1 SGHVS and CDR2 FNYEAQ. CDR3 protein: CASSLAAGSGTDTQYF. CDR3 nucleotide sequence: TGTGCCAGCAGCTTAGCCGCGGGATCGGGGACAGATACGCAGTATTTT.

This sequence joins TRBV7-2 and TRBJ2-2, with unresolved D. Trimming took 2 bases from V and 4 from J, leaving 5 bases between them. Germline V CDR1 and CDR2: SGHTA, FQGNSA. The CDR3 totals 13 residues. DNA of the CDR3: TGTGCCAGCAGCTTACACAGCACCGGGGAGCTGTTTTTT. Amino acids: CASSLHSTGELFF.

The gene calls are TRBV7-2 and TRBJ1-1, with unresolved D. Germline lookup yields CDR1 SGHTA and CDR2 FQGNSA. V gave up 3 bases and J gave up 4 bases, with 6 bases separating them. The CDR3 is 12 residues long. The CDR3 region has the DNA TGTGCCAGCAGCTTCCATAGCACTGAAGCTTTCTTT. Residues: CASSFHSTEAFF.

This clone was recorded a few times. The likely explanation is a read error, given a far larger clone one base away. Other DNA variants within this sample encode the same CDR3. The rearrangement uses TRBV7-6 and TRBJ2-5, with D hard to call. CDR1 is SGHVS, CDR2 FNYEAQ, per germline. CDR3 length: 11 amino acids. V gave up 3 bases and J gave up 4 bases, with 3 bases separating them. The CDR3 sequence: CASSFGETQYF. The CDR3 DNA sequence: TGTGCCAGCAGCTTTGGAGAGACCCAGTACTTC.

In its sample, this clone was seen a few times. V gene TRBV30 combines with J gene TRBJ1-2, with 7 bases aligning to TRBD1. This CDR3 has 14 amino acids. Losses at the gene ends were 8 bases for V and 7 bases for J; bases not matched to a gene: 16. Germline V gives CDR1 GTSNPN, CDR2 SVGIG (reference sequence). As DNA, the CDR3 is TGTGCCCGTAGACATGCAGGGGGTGGTCGTGGCTACACCTTC. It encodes CARRHAGGGRGYTF.

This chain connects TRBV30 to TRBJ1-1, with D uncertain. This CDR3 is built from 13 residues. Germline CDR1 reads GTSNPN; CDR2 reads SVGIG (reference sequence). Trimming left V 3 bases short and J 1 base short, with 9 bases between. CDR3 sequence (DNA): TGTGCCTGGAGAAGGTGGGGGAACACTGAAGCTTTCTTT. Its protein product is CAWRRWGNTEAFF.

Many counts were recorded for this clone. This CDR3 reads CASSWQEGRGETQYF. CDR3 DNA sequence: TGCGCCAGCAGCTGGCAGGAGGGCCGGGGAGAGACCCAGTACTTC. This sequence joins TRBV5-1 and TRBJ2-5; TRBD2 is a possible D gene (6 bases). Trimming removed 3 bases from V and 4 bases from J, with 16 bases in between. CDR1 and CDR2 (germline): SGHRS, YFSETQ. This CDR3 is 15 amino acids long.

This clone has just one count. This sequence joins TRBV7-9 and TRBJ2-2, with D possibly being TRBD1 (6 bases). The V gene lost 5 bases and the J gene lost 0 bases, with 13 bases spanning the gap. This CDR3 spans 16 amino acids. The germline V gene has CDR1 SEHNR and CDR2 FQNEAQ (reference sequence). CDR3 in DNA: TGTGCCAGCAGCCCCCGGGACAAGTCGAACACCGGGGAGCTGTTTTTT. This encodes CASSPRDKSNTGELFF.